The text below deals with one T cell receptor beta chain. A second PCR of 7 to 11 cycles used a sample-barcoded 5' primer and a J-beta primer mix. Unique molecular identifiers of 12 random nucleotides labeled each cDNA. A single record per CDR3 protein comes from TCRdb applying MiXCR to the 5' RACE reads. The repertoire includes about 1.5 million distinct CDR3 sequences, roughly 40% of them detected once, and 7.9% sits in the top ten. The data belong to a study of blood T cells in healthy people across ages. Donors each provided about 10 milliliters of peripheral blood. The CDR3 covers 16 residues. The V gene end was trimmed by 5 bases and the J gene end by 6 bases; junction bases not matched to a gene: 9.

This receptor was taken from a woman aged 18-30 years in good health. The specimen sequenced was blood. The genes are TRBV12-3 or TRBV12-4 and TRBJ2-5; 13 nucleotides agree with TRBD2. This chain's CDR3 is CASSPDTTSGRKTQYF. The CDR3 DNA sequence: TGTGCCAGCAGTCCGGACACGACTAGCGGGAGGAAGACCCAGTACTTC.